Reported below is one T cell receptor (beta chain). The CDR3 contains 15 residues. V dropped 5 bases and J dropped 7 bases, with 15 bases sitting between them. Germline CDR1 SGHVS, CDR2 FQNEAQ. These data originate in a study of tumor T cells in aggressive B-cell lymphoma. Measured with immunoSEQ multiplex PCR; TCRdb has only the in-frame clones, and not every one. Here the sample spans 2,000 to 2,500 clones, under 95% being singletons. Sequenced sample: tumor tissue. This TCR was recovered from an adult with diffuse large B cell lymphoma. V gene TRBV7-8 combines with J gene TRBJ1-6, with a possible D match to TRBD1 (6 bases). DNA for the CDR3: TGTGCCAGCAGCCCAACCACTACAGGGAATTCACCCCTCCACTTT. It is translated as CASSPTTTGNSPLHF.